This record covers a single T cell receptor beta chain. The data stem from a study of molecular identifiers for immune sequencing clone quantification. Generation of bulk TCR libraries relied on previously described methods and listed TCR primers. TCRdb reprocessed the PCR reads with MiXCR, giving one entry per CDR3 protein. The repertoire holds 490,000 or so distinct CDR3 sequences, with around 23% as singletons. The CDR3 covers 19 residues. With 2 bases clipped from V and 4 bases from J, the junction kept 16 bases outside the gene matches. CDR1 and CDR2 (germline): SNHLY, FYNNEI. Source material: naive CD8+ T cells from blood, with Jurkat cell RNA spiked in. Subset described: FACS-sorted CD8+CD4-CCR7+CD45RA+ naive T cells. The source of this sequence is a human donor in good health. Some libraries in this study had Jurkat cell RNA spiked in. The V call is TRBV2, the J call TRBJ1-4; 7 bases align to TRBD1. The CDR3 DNA reads as TGTGCCAGCAGTGAACCTCCCGTTGAAGGGGGCTGGATTAATGAAAAACTGTTTTTT. Protein product: CASSEPPVEGGWINEKLFF.